What follows describes a single T cell receptor beta chain. Antigen: not known. These data are taken from a study of identical twins. Findings of the study overall: Carriage of fewer insertions was seen in abundant cord blood beta clonotypes, whereas memory repertoires showed none. Monozygotic twins shared more out-of-frame TCR alpha than recombination models predicted. Not following the same donors, the study drew its conclusions from cross-sectional statistical analysis.

The CDR3 totals 16 residues. Germline V gene lookup returns CDR1 LGHNA and CDR2 YNFKEQ. With V trimmed by 4 bases and J by 4 bases, 10 bases remained unmatched. TCRdb re-called the 5' RACE reads with MiXCR, one entry per CDR3 protein. The table lists 1.5 million or so distinct CDR3 sequences, 32% of them singletons. This receptor was obtained from a newborn girl in good health. The sequencing input was cord blood. This chain uses TRBV4-2 with TRBJ1-3; TRBD1 aligns across 7 bases. The CDR3 DNA sequence: TGTGCCAGCAGCCCCGACCTGACAGGGCACGGAAACACCATATATTTT. Its protein is CASSPDLTGHGNTIYF.